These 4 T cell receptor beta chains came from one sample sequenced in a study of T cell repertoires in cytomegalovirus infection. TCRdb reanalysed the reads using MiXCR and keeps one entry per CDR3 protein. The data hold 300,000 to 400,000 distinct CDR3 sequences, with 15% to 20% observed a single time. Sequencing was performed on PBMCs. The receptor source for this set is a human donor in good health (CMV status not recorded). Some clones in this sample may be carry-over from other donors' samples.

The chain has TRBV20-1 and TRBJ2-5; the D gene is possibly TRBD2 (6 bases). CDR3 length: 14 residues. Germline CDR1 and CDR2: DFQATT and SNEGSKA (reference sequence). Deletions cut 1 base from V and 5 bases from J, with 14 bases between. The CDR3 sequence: CSARANYGSETQYF. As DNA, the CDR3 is TGCAGTGCTAGAGCTAACTACGGGAGTGAGACCCAGTACTTC.

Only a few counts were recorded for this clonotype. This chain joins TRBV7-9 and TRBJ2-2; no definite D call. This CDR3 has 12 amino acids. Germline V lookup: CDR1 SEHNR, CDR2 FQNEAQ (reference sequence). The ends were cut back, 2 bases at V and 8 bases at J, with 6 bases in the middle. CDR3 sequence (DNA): TGTGCCAGCAGCTTATGGTCTGGGGAGCTGTTTTTT. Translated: CASSLWSGELFF. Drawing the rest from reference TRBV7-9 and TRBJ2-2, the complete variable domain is DTGVSQNPRHKITKRGQNVTFRCDPISEHNRLYWYRQTLGQGPEFLTYFQNEAQLEKSRLLSDRFSAERPKGSFSTLEIQRTEQGDSAMYLCASSLWSGELFFGEGSRLTVL.

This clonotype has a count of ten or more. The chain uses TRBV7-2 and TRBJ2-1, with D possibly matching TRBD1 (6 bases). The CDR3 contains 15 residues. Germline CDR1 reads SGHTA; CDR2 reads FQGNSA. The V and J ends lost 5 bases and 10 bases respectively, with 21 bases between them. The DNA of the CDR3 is TGTGCCAGCAGCCCAACTCAGGGGAGAGGAAGCGAGCAGTTCTTC. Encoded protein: CASSPTQGRGSEQFF.

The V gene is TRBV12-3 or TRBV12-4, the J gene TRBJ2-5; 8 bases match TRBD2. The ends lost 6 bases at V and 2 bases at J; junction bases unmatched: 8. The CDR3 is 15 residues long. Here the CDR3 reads CASSRSGAGQETQYF. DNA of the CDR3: TGTGCCAGCAGCCGTAGCGGGGCGGGACAAGAGACCCAGTACTTC.